A single sample is the source of the 20 T cell receptor beta chains below, sequenced in a study of cytomegalovirus exposure and HLA in healthy donors. Sequencing used immunoSEQ multiplex PCR; TCRdb keeps in-frame clones, though not all of them. Among 260,000 or so clones listed, 90% were seen once. Material: PBMCs. These TCRs come from a woman younger than 45 in good health and CMV-seronegative.

J is TRBJ2-4 and V is TRBV19, with D possibly being TRBD1 (6 bases). The CDR3 contains 13 residues. Germline V gives CDR1 LNHDA, CDR2 SQIVND (reference sequence). V was trimmed by 3 bases and J by 11 bases, leaving 14 bases between them. For the CDR3, the DNA is TGTGCCAGTAGTATCCAGGTTGGGGGCGTTCAGTACTTC. It translates to CASSIQVGGVQYF.

The chain is built from TRBV28 and TRBJ2-1, with a tentative D call TRBD2 (5 bases). Trimming took off 2 bases at V and 3 bases at J, with 14 bases between the two ends. CDR3 length: 16 residues. Germline-derived CDR1 and CDR2 are MDHEN and SYDVKM. The CDR3 sequence is CASSLKSGFFYNEQFF. CDR3 in DNA: TGTGCCAGCAGTTTAAAGAGCGGCTTTTTCTACAATGAGCAGTTCTTC.

For this clone: The same CDR3 can be traced to other DNA sequences in this sample. This chain uses TRBV20-1 with TRBJ2-7; D is ambiguous. Per germline, CDR1 DFQATT and CDR2 SNEGSKA (reference sequence). The CDR3 is made up of 11 amino acids. Between the trimmed V and J ends, which lost 3 bases and 0 bases, there was a span of 3 bases. Written as DNA, the CDR3 is TGCAGTGCTAGCGGCTCCTACGAGCAGTACTTC. Protein sequence: CSASGSYEQYF.

V usage is TRBV29-1 and J usage is TRBJ2-7, with 10 bases lining up with TRBD1. CDR3 length: 14 residues. V trimming: 4 bases; J trimming: 1 base; junction bases outside the gene matches: 4. Germline V lookup: CDR1 SQVTM, CDR2 ANQGSEA. The CDR3 DNA sequence: TGCAGCGTTGGAGGGGGACAGGGGTCCTACGAGCAGTACTTC. This encodes CSVGGGQGSYEQYF.

This rearrangement joins TRBV27 to TRBJ2-6; D ambiguous. The CDR3 totals 17 residues. The germline gives CDR1 MNHEY, CDR2 SMNVEV (reference sequence). V was pared by 6 bases and J by 0 bases, with 15 bases between. DNA for the CDR3: TGTGCCAGCAGCCCCTACGTTTTTAGCTCTGGGGCCAACGTCCTGACTTTC. Residues: CASSPYVFSSGANVLTF.

This rearrangement joins TRBV7-9 to TRBJ1-1; the D gene is possibly TRBD1 (5 bases). Trimming removed 2 bases from V and 5 bases from J, with 15 bases in between. Germline CDR1 and CDR2: SEHNR and FQNEAQ (reference sequence). The length of the CDR3 is 15 residues. The chain's CDR3 is CASSLLPGFQTEAFF. CDR3 bases: TGTGCCAGCAGCTTACTGCCAGGGTTTCAGACTGAAGCTTTCTTT.

The J gene is TRBJ2-3, the V gene TRBV12-5, with D uncertain. Per germline, CDR1 LGHNT and CDR2 FRNRAP. Trimming removed 0 bases from V and 0 bases from J, with 16 bases in between. CDR3 length: 18 residues. CDR3: CASGLVLDGRPSTDTQYF. In DNA form, the CDR3 reads TGTGCTAGTGGTTTGGTACTGGACGGCAGACCTAGCACAGATACGCAGTATTTT.

The V and J genes are TRBV30 and TRBJ2-1; a weak D match, TRBD2 (5 bases). With 2 bases removed from V and 7 bases from J, the gap between germline ends came to 12 bases. The germline gives CDR1 GTSNPN, CDR2 SVGIG (reference sequence). The CDR3 spans 13 residues. As DNA, the CDR3 is TGTGCCTGGAGTCGACTAAGCGTTAATGAGCAGTTCTTC. Protein product: CAWSRLSVNEQFF.

The V call is TRBV30, the J call TRBJ2-7; perhaps TRBD2 as D (5 bases). CDR3 length: 13 amino acids. CDR1 is GTSNPN, CDR2 SVGIG, per germline (reference sequence). With 0 bases removed from V and 3 bases from J, the gap between germline ends came to 9 bases. The CDR3 protein is CAWSVTGYYEQYF. Written as DNA, the CDR3 is TGTGCCTGGAGTGTAACGGGATACTACGAGCAGTACTTC.

The chain joins TRBV5-8 to TRBJ1-1; D is ambiguous. Trimming cost V 0 bases and J 11 bases, with 20 bases left between them. The CDR3 extends over 15 amino acids. Germline V gene sequence: CDR1 SGHTS, CDR2 YDEGEE. The CDR3 reads CASSLVARQRTGAFF. CDR3 sequence (DNA): TGTGCCAGCAGCTTGGTTGCCAGGCAACGAACGGGGGCTTTCTTT.

The chain recombines TRBV6-5 with TRBJ2-7; maybe TRBD1 (6 bases). The CDR3 is made up of 14 amino acids. Trimming cost V 6 bases and J 1 base, with 13 bases left between them. The germline gives CDR1 MNHEY, CDR2 SVGAGI. CDR3 sequence: CASSPGTKSYEQYF. The CDR3 DNA is TGTGCCAGCAGCCCCGGGACAAAATCCTACGAGCAGTACTTC.

The chain couples TRBV4-1 to TRBJ2-7; D is unclear. Germline V gives CDR1 MGHRA, CDR2 YSYEKL. V lost 0 bases, J lost 6 bases, and 3 bases lay in between. This CDR3 comprises 11 residues. The CDR3 is CASSQDSEQYF. CDR3 DNA: TGCGCCAGCAGCCAAGACTCCGAGCAGTACTTC.

The V and J genes are TRBV27 and TRBJ2-7; 8 nucleotides agree with TRBD2. From germline, CDR1 is MNHEY and CDR2 SMNVEV (reference sequence). The V and J ends lost 0 bases and 2 bases, in that order; junction bases with no gene match: 3. The CDR3 has 15 amino acids. The CDR3 bases are TGTGCCAGCAGTTTATCTGGCGGGAGGCCCTACGAGCAGTACTTC. Protein product: CASSLSGGRPYEQYF.

The chain carries TRBV4-1 and TRBJ1-2, with 8 positions matching TRBD1. This CDR3 spans 15 amino acids. V gave up 5 bases and J gave up 2 bases; unmatched junction bases: 7. From germline, CDR1 is MGHRA and CDR2 YSYEKL. The CDR3 protein is CASSLGTGVNYGYTF. As DNA, the CDR3 is TGCGCCAGCAGCTTGGGGACAGGAGTCAACTATGGCTACACCTTC.

The chain couples TRBV4-1 to TRBJ2-7, with TRBD1 matching 9 bases. The CDR3 contains 19 residues. The V segment lost 2 bases and the J segment 6 bases; nucleotides outside the gene matches: 20. Germline V gene data show CDR1 as MGHRA and CDR2 as YSYEKL. This chain's CDR3 is CASSQISGTGNVPDSEQYF. The CDR3 DNA is TGCGCCAGCAGCCAAATATCCGGGACAGGGAACGTACCCGACTCCGAGCAGTACTTC.

The chain links TRBV27 to TRBJ2-7, with D perhaps matching TRBD1 or TRBD2 (5 bases each). The CDR3 consists of 14 residues. Per the germline V gene, CDR1 is MNHEY and CDR2 is SMNVEV (reference sequence). The ends were cut back, 5 bases at V and 3 bases at J, with 14 bases in the middle. The CDR3 sequence is CASSPAGTYYEQYF. CDR3 nucleotide sequence: TGTGCCAGCAGTCCAGCCGGGACCTACTACGAGCAGTACTTC.

This clone was counted a few times. In DNA form, the CDR3 reads TGTGCCAGCAGCGGGGGGTCTGGGGCCAACGTCCTGACTTTC. Translation gives CASSGGSGANVLTF. The chain uses TRBV5-4 and TRBJ2-6; D might be TRBD2 (6 bases). V dropped 4 bases and J dropped 1 base, with 6 bases sitting between them. CDR3 length: 14 amino acids. In germline, CDR1 is SGHNT, CDR2 YYREEE (reference sequence).

The chain is built from TRBV2 and TRBJ1-2; no definite D call. The CDR3 runs 13 residues. The V end lost 7 bases, the J end lost 2 bases, and 11 bases lay between the germline ends. Germline V CDR1 and CDR2: SNHLY, FYNNEI. The CDR3 DNA reads TGTGCCAGCACTCCGGACTCAAACTATGGCTACACCTTC. It translates to CASTPDSNYGYTF.

The CDR3 loop reads CASSLTGATDTQYF. The CDR3 DNA reads TGTGCCAGCTCACTGACAGGTGCCACAGATACGCAGTATTTT. This chain uses TRBV18 with TRBJ2-3, with D possibly matching TRBD1 (6 bases). V lost 4 bases, J lost 2 bases, and 10 bases lay in between. This CDR3 is built from 14 residues. Per germline, CDR1 KGHSH and CDR2 LQKENI.

This sequence joins TRBV28 and TRBJ2-7; D may match TRBD1 or TRBD2 (6 bases each). Between the trimmed V and J ends, which lost 5 bases and 3 bases, there was a span of 14 bases. CDR1 and CDR2 (germline): MDHEN, SYDVKM. The CDR3 runs 14 residues. The CDR3 DNA is TGTGCCAGCAGTACTAGCAGGGGACTCTACGAGCAGTACTTC. Protein sequence: CASSTSRGLYEQYF.